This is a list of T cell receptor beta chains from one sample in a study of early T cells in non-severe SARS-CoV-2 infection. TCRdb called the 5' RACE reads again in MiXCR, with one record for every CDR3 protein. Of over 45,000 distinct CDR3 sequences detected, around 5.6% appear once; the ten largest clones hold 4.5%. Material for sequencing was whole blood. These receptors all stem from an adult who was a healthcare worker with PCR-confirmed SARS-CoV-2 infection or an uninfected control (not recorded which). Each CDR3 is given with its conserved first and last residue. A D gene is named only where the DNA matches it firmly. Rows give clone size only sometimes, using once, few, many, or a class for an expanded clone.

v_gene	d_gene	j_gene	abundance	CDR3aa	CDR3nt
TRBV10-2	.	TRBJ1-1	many	CASGEQSGSTEAFF	TGCGCCAGCGGGGAACAGAGTGGGTCAACTGAAGCTTTCTTT
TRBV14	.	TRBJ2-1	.	CASSQDKPASSYNEQFF	TGTGCCAGCAGCCAAGATAAGCCGGCGAGCTCCTACAATGAGCAGTTCTTC
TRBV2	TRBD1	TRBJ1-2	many	CASSEGQGGKESGYTF	TGTGCCAGCAGTGAGGGACAGGGGGGAAAAGAGAGCGGCTACACCTTC
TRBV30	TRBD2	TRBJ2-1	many	CALATSGGRGEQFF	TGTGCCCTTGCGACTAGCGGGGGAAGGGGTGAGCAGTTCTTC
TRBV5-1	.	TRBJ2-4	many	CASSPSGATIQYF	TGCGCCAGCAGCCCCTCAGGGGCGACCATTCAGTACTTC
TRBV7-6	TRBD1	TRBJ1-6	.	CASSRAGTVVEPLHF	TGTGCCAGCAGCCGCGCCGGGACAGTCGTGGAGCCCCTCCACTTT
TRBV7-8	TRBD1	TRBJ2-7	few	CASRTRDSGPYEQYF	TGTGCCAGCAGGACCCGGGACAGTGGACCCTACGAGCAGTACTTC
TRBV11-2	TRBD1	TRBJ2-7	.	CASSMDRLTYEQYF	TGTGCCAGCAGCATGGACAGGCTCACCTACGAGCAGTACTTC
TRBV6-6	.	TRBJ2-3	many	CASKGGTDTQYF	TGTGCCAGCAAAGGGGGCACAGATACGCAGTATTTT
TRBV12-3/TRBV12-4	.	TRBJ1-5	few	CASSLVMLQPQHF	TGTGCCAGCAGTTTAGTAATGCTCCAGCCCCAGCATTTT
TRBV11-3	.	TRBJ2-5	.	CASSLGQGGTETQYF	TGTGCCAGCAGCTTAGGGCAGGGTGGCACAGAGACCCAGTACTTC
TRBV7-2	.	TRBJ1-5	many	CASSPRRGDQPQHF	TGTGCCAGCAGCCCGAGACGGGGAGATCAGCCCCAGCATTTT
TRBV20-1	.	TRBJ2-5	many	CSASLAEETQYF	TGCAGTGCTAGCTTAGCCGAAGAGACCCAGTACTTC
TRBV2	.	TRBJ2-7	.	CASSEAVLATYEQYF	TGTGCCAGCAGTGAAGCGGTGCTAGCTACCTACGAGCAGTACTTC
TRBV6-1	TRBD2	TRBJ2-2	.	CASSEPAVLAGLNTGELFF	TGTGCCAGCAGTGAACCGGCTGTACTAGCGGGACTCAACACCGGGGAGCTGTTTTTT
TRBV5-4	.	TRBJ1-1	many	CASSPFYSTENTEAFF	TGTGCCAGCAGCCCCTTCTACTCGACAGAGAACACTGAAGCTTTCTTT
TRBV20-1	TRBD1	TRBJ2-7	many	CSARTGGTYEQYF	TGCAGTGCGCGGACAGGGGGAACCTACGAGCAGTACTTC
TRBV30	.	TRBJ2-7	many	CAWSVRSIYEQYF	TGTGCCTGGAGTGTACGGTCGATCTACGAGCAGTACTTC
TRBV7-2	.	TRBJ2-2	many	CASSRDTGELFF	TGTGCCAGCAGCCGAGATACCGGGGAGCTGTTTTTT
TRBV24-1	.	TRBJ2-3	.	CATSRTGVGTDTQYF	TGTGCCACCAGCCGAACAGGAGTTGGGACAGATACGCAGTATTTT
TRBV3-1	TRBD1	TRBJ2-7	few	CASSRGQPHREQYF	TGTGCCAGCAGCCGGGGACAGCCCCACCGCGAGCAGTACTTC
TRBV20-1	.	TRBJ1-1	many	CSAEGGEAFF	TGCAGTGCCGAAGGGGGTGAAGCTTTCTTT
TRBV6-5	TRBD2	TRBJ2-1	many	CASSPSGRAPHNEQFF	TGTGCCAGCAGTCCTAGCGGGAGGGCCCCCCACAATGAGCAGTTCTTC
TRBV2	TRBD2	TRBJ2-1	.	CAVGTSGTNEQFF	TGTGCCGTCGGGACTAGCGGGACGAATGAGCAGTTCTTC
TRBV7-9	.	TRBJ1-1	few	CASSLRSTAVMNTEAFF	TGTGCCAGCAGCTTAAGGTCAACAGCCGTAATGAACACTGAAGCTTTCTTT
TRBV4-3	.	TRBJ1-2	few	CASSQDRRQTYYGYTF	TGCGCCAGCAGCCAAGATCGGAGGCAGACTTACTATGGCTACACCTTC
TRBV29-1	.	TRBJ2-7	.	CSVEQRAVRGEQYF	TGCAGCGTTGAACAGAGGGCCGTCCGAGGCGAGCAGTACTTC
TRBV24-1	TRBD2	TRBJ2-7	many	CATSDSEGGPYEQYF	TGTGCCACCAGTGATAGCGAGGGAGGGCCGTACGAGCAGTACTTC